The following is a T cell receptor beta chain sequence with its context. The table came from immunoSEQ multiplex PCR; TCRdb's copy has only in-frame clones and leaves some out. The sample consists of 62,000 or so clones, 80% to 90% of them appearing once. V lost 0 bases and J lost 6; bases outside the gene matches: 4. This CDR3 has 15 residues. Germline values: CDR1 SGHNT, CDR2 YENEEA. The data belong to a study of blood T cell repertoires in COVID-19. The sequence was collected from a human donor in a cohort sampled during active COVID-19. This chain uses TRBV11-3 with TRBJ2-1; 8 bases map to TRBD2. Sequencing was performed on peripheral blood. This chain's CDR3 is CASSLEVAGSNEQFF. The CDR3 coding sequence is TGTGCCAGCAGCTTAGAGGTAGCGGGGAGCAATGAGCAGTTCTTC.